These 32 T cell receptor beta chains share one sample of origin, sequenced in a study of T cells after posttransplantation cyclophosphamide. Busulfan-fludarabine conditioning, marrow transplant, and cyclophosphamide on days +3 and +4 were administered. Clones were read by immunoSEQ multiplex PCR, and TCRdb kept only the in-frame ones, dropping some. The sample consists of about 6,400 clones, roughly four fifths of them appearing once. Source: PBMCs, taken almost 1,500 days after allogeneic stem cell transplant with posttransplant cyclophosphamide. The receptor set was obtained from a young adult male patient who received an allogeneic stem cell transplant from a related donor, was CMV-positive, and had acute GVHD only. Some T cells may be transferred from the graft donor.

The chain links TRBV7-9 to TRBJ1-6, with a possible D match to TRBD1 (6 bases). The CDR3 totals 16 residues. Germline V gene data show CDR1 as SEHNR and CDR2 as FQNEAQ (reference sequence). The ends were cut back, 5 bases at V and 5 bases at J, with 16 bases in the middle. Written as DNA, the CDR3 is TGTGCCAGCAGCATGACAACCGGGACAAATAATTCACCCCTCCACTTT. Amino acids: CASSMTTGTNNSPLHF. Looking up the rest from reference TRBV7-9 and TRBJ1-6 gives the full variable domain: DTGVSQNPRHKITKRGQNVTFRCDPISEHNRLYWYRQTLGQGPEFLTYFQNEAQLEKSRLLSDRFSAERPKGSFSTLEIQRTEQGDSAMYLCASSMTTGTNNSPLHFGNGTRLTVT.

V and J are TRBV25-1 and TRBJ1-1; D is uncertain. Germline V lookup: CDR1 MGHDK, CDR2 SYGVNS. There are 13 residues in the CDR3. V lost 2 bases to trimming and J lost 0 bases, with 4 bases between them. CDR3 coding DNA: TGTGCCAGCAGTGAACATCTGAACACTGAAGCTTTCTTT. It translates to CASSEHLNTEAFF.

This chain joins TRBV4-2 and TRBJ2-7; 9 bases fit TRBD2. CDR1 is LGHNA and CDR2 is YNFKEQ in the germline V gene. This CDR3 comprises 15 residues. Trimming took 3 bases from V and 4 from J; bases not matched to a gene: 7. The CDR3, as DNA: TGTGCCAGCAGCCATAGGGGCGGGGGGGCATACGAGCAGTACTTC. This encodes CASSHRGGGAYEQYF.

The chain combines TRBV5-6 with TRBJ1-6; D is undetermined. The CDR3 runs 13 residues. Germline V CDR1 and CDR2: SGHDT, YYEEEE. V lost 3 bases and J lost 7, with 8 bases in between. CDR3 DNA sequence: TGTGCCAGCAGCTGGGAGCGGAATTCACCCCTCCACTTT. Its protein is CASSWERNSPLHF.

This rearrangement joins TRBV28 to TRBJ1-5, with D perhaps matching TRBD1 (5 bases). Germline-derived CDR1 and CDR2 are MDHEN and SYDVKM. The V end was cut by 8 bases, the J end by 6 bases, with 11 bases between. This CDR3 has 12 residues. The CDR3 bases are TGTGCCAGCCGTACGACAGTTCAGCCCCAGCATTTT. It yields the protein CASRTTVQPQHF.

The CDR3 region is CASSQHPDTEAFF. For the CDR3, the DNA is TGTGCCAGCAGCCAACATCCGGACACTGAAGCTTTCTTT. The chain joins TRBV14 to TRBJ1-1; D call uncertain. In germline, CDR1 is SGHDN, CDR2 FVKESK. V lost 2 bases to trimming and J lost 3 bases, with 7 bases between them. The length of the CDR3 is 13 residues. Using reference TRBV14 and TRBJ1-1 for the parts outside the CDR3, the full variable domain is EAGVTQFPSHSVIEKGQTVTLRCDPISGHDNLYWYRRVMGKEIKFLLHFVKESKQDESGMPNNRFLAERTGGTYSTLKVQPAELEDSGVYFCASSQHPDTEAFFGQGTRLTVV.

In its sample, this clone was seen a few times. The genes are TRBV4-3 and TRBJ1-5; D gene unclear. The germline V gene has CDR1 LGHNA and CDR2 YSLEER. This CDR3 has 16 amino acids. The ends were cut back, 0 bases at V and 2 bases at J, with 11 bases in the middle. DNA of the CDR3: TGCGCCAGCAGCCAAGATCTCAGAGGTGGCAATCAGCCCCAGCATTTT. It is translated as CASSQDLRGGNQPQHF.

This sequence joins TRBV7-6 and TRBJ1-3; tentative D call: TRBD1 (6 bases). This CDR3 comprises 15 residues. Per germline, CDR1 SGHVS and CDR2 FNYEAQ. Trimming removed 1 base at V and 1 base at J, with 8 bases between. CDR3 loop: CASSLEGGSGNTIYF. In DNA form, the CDR3 reads TGTGCCAGCAGCTTAGAAGGGGGTTCTGGAAACACCATATATTTT.

CDR3 sequence reads: CASSQQGLAGNTIYF. In nucleotides, the CDR3 is TGTGCCAGCTCACAACAGGGTCTGGCTGGAAACACCATATATTTT. The V and J genes are TRBV18 and TRBJ1-3; D is possibly TRBD1 (6 bases). The CDR3 is 15 residues long. CDR1 and CDR2 from the germline V gene are KGHSH and LQKENI. V lost 4 bases, J lost 2 bases, and 12 bases lay in between. Supplemented by reference TRBV18 and TRBJ1-3, the full variable domain reads NAGVMQNPRHLVRRRGQEARLRCSPMKGHSHVYWYRQLPEEGLKFMVYLQKENIIDESGMPKERFSAEFPKEGPSILRIQQVVRGDSAAYFCASSQQGLAGNTIYFGEGSWLTVV.

This clone was detected only a few times. The chain links TRBV7-2 to TRBJ1-2, with D hard to call. This CDR3 has 15 residues. Germline V gene sequence: CDR1 SGHTA, CDR2 FQGNSA. V was clipped by 5 bases and J by 0 bases, with 13 bases between them. CDR3 region: CASSPPAGTNYGYTF. CDR3 coding DNA: TGTGCCAGCAGCCCGCCTGCGGGAACTAACTATGGCTACACCTTC. The whole variable domain, filled in from reference TRBV7-2 and TRBJ1-2, reads GAGVSQSPSNKVTEKGKDVELRCDPISGHTALYWYRQSLGQGLEFLIYFQGNSAPDKSGLPSDRFSAERTGGSVSTLTIQRTQQEDSAVYLCASSPPAGTNYGYTFGSGTRLTVV.

This chain links TRBV19 with TRBJ1-1; D perhaps matches TRBD1 (5 bases). This CDR3 comprises 15 residues. CDR1 and CDR2 (germline): LNHDA, SQIVND (reference sequence). Trimming took 8 bases from V and 5 from J, leaving 21 bases between them. Written as DNA, the CDR3 is TGTGCCAGTTCTATGCCCCTGGGGCTGGGAACTGAAGCTTTCTTT. This gives the protein CASSMPLGLGTEAFF. Full variable domain (missing parts from reference TRBV19 and TRBJ1-1): DGGITQSPKYLFRKEGQNVTLSCEQNLNHDAMYWYRQDPGQGLRLIYYSQIVNDFQKGDIAEGYSVSREKKESFPLTVTSAQKNPTAFYLCASSMPLGLGTEAFFGQGTRLTVV.

This clone was seen more than once but under ten times. This rearrangement joins TRBV5-6 to TRBJ1-2, with unresolved D. V lost 2 bases and J lost 4, with 12 bases in between. CDR1 is SGHDT and CDR2 is YYEEEE in the germline V gene. This CDR3 is 14 amino acids long. This CDR3 reads CASSLNQESYGYTF. The CDR3 DNA reads TGTGCCAGCAGCTTAAACCAGGAAAGCTATGGCTACACCTTC.

The chain combines TRBV11-2 with TRBJ2-5, with 11 bases fitting TRBD2. The V and J ends lost 1 base and 5 bases, in that order; junction bases with no gene match: 6. CDR1 is SGHAT, CDR2 FQNNGV, per germline. This CDR3 has 16 amino acids. CDR3 DNA sequence: TGTGCCAGCAGCTTAGGTCCTAGCGGGGGGCAGGAGACCCAGTACTTC. Amino acid sequence: CASSLGPSGGQETQYF.

The V call is TRBV4-3, the J call TRBJ1-2, with a possible D match to TRBD1 (5 bases). Germline-derived CDR1 and CDR2 are LGHNA and YSLEER. V was shortened by 0 bases and J by 4 bases, with 9 bases between the two germline ends. The CDR3 has 14 amino acids. This CDR3 reads CASSQEGVSYGYTF. The CDR3 DNA reads TGCGCCAGCAGCCAAGAAGGGGTTTCCTATGGCTACACCTTC.

This clone showed up just once. The rearrangement uses TRBV27 and TRBJ1-1, with a weak D call TRBD1 (5 bases). Between the trimmed V and J ends, which lost 5 bases and 11 bases, there was a span of 18 bases. The CDR3 is 13 residues long. Looked up from germline, CDR1 is MNHEY and CDR2 is SMNVEV (reference sequence). The CDR3 DNA reads TGTGCCAGCAGTCCGCGGGACCTTCGGCGGGCTTTCTTT. The encoded protein is CASSPRDLRRAFF.

This chain links TRBV5-1 with TRBJ2-5; maybe TRBD1 (5 bases). The length of the CDR3 is 13 residues. The germline V gene encodes CDR1 SGHRS and CDR2 YFSETQ. V was clipped by 3 bases and J by 6 bases, with 12 bases between them. CDR3 region: CASSSTQGKTQYF. The CDR3 DNA reads TGCGCCAGCAGCTCTACCCAGGGAAAGACCCAGTACTTC. Based on the CDR3 plus reference TRBV5-1 and TRBJ2-5, the full variable domain is KAGVTQTPRYLIKTRGQQVTLSCSPISGHRSVSWYQQTPGQGLQFLFEYFSETQRNKGNFPGRFSGRQFSNSRSEMNVSTLELGDSALYLCASSSTQGKTQYFGPGTRLLVL.

The chain links TRBV11-2 to TRBJ2-2; 8 positions match TRBD2. Germline V lookup: CDR1 SGHAT, CDR2 FQNNGV. The junction had 5 bases not matched to a gene; V was cut back by 4 bases and J by 4 bases. This CDR3 has 15 residues. The CDR3 here is CASSSGLVTTGELFF. The CDR3 DNA reads TGTGCCAGCAGCTCGGGACTAGTGACCACCGGGGAGCTGTTTTTT.

The J gene is TRBJ1-5, the V gene TRBV6-1; D not certain. V was trimmed by 6 bases and J by 0 bases, leaving 12 bases between them. Germline V gene data show CDR1 as MNHNS and CDR2 as SASEGT. The CDR3 is made up of 15 amino acids. The CDR3, as DNA: TGTGCCAGCAGCCCGACTTGGCTTAGCAATCAGCCCCAGCATTTT. Amino acids: CASSPTWLSNQPQHF.

The V gene is TRBV19, the J gene TRBJ2-1, with D perhaps TRBD2 (5 bases). The CDR3 sequence is 13 residues long. Trimming removed 6 bases from V and 10 bases from J, with 16 bases in between. Germline V gives CDR1 LNHDA, CDR2 SQIVND (reference sequence). CDR3 sequence (DNA): TGTGCCAGTAGCCCCAGCGGACTCAGGGAGCAGTTCTTC. Its translation: CASSPSGLREQFF.

The chain carries TRBV30 and TRBJ1-2, with 9 bases fitting TRBD1. Per germline, CDR1 GTSNPN and CDR2 SVGIG (reference sequence). CDR3 length equals 14 residues. V lost 2 bases, J lost 6 bases, and 7 bases stayed unmatched. CDR3 region: CAWSMGQGTDGYTF. CDR3 sequence (DNA): TGTGCCTGGAGTATGGGACAGGGAACAGATGGCTACACCTTC.

The J gene is TRBJ1-6, the V gene TRBV9, with no clear D. V was shortened by 4 bases and J by 0 bases, with 5 bases between the two germline ends. The CDR3 has 14 amino acids. Germline values: CDR1 SGDLS, CDR2 YYNGEE. The CDR3 DNA sequence: TGTGCCAGCAGCCCTCGCTCCTATAATTCACCCCTCCACTTT. Protein sequence: CASSPRSYNSPLHF.

This clone was seen a handful of times. The V gene is TRBV7-9, the J gene TRBJ1-4, with 9 bases aligning to TRBD1. V lost 5 bases to trimming and J lost 4 bases; unmatched junction nucleotides: 2. The CDR3 loop spans 14 amino acids. Germline V gene data show CDR1 as SEHNR and CDR2 as FQNEAQ (reference sequence). For the CDR3, the DNA is TGTGCCAGCAGCCTGGGACAGGGTAATGAAAAACTGTTTTTT. Amino acid sequence: CASSLGQGNEKLFF. Looking up the rest from reference TRBV7-9 and TRBJ1-4 gives the full variable domain: DTGVSQNPRHKITKRGQNVTFRCDPISEHNRLYWYRQTLGQGPEFLTYFQNEAQLEKSRLLSDRFSAERPKGSFSTLEIQRTEQGDSAMYLCASSLGQGNEKLFFGSGTQLSVL.

CDR3 bases: TGTGCCAGCAGAGCAAGCCTCAGGCACTATGGCTACACCTTC. Translated: CASRASLRHYGYTF. The V and J genes are TRBV27 and TRBJ1-2; D is ambiguous. Germline CDR1 MNHEY, CDR2 SMNVEV (reference sequence). V shed 6 bases and J shed 3 bases, with 14 bases lying between them. This CDR3 has 14 amino acids.

This clone has just one count. The chain is built from TRBV19 and TRBJ2-3; a weak D match, TRBD1 (5 bases). Deletions cut 9 bases from V and 4 bases from J, with 14 bases between. The CDR3 spans 13 residues. CDR1 is LNHDA and CDR2 is SQIVND in the germline V gene (reference sequence). CDR3 sequence: CASLTQGADTQYF. CDR3 sequence (DNA): TGTGCCAGCCTTACTCAGGGTGCAGATACGCAGTATTTT.

V usage is TRBV7-2 and J usage is TRBJ2-5; 13 nucleotides line up with TRBD2. Germline values: CDR1 SGHTA, CDR2 FQGNSA. J gave up 5 bases and V 5 bases, and 8 bases lay outside the gene matches. This CDR3 region has 16 residues. This CDR3 is CASSRGGLAGRETQYF. DNA for the CDR3: TGTGCCAGCAGCCGTGGGGGACTAGCGGGGAGGGAGACCCAGTACTTC.

The chain is built from TRBV7-2 and TRBJ2-5, with 7 bases fitting TRBD1. This CDR3 has 15 residues. The trim removed 5 bases at V and 1 base at J, leaving 7 bases unmatched. In germline, CDR1 is SGHTA, CDR2 FQGNSA. The CDR3 bases are TGTGCCAGCAGCCTTTCGACAGGGCCCCAAGAGACCCAGTACTTC. This gives the protein CASSLSTGPQETQYF.

This rearrangement joins TRBV15 to TRBJ1-5; 7 positions match TRBD1. Germline assignment: CDR1 LNHNV and CDR2 YYDKDF (reference sequence). Trimming at V came to 3 bases and at J to 7 bases, leaving 9 bases not matched to a gene. This CDR3 spans 15 amino acids. This CDR3 is CATSSPTGVGQPQHF. CDR3 bases: TGTGCCACCAGCAGCCCTACAGGGGTCGGGCAGCCCCAGCATTTT. The full variable domain, with the rest looked up from reference TRBV15 and TRBJ1-5, is DAMVIQNPRYQVTQFGKPVTLSCSQTLNHNVMYWYQQKSSQAPKLLFHYYDKDFNNEADTPDNFQSRRPNTSFCFLDIRSPGLGDTAMYLCATSSPTGVGQPQHFGDGTRLSIL.

The chain links TRBV5-5 to TRBJ2-7; a weak D match, TRBD1 (6 bases). Trimming removed 0 bases from V and 5 bases from J, with 18 bases in between. Germline V gene lookup returns CDR1 SGHKS and CDR2 YYEKEE (reference sequence). CDR3 length: 16 amino acids. The CDR3 DNA follows: TGTGCCAGCAGCTTGGATGTCAGGGGATGGATCGACGAGCAGTACTTC. Encoded protein: CASSLDVRGWIDEQYF.

The chain carries TRBV12-5 and TRBJ2-3; TRBD1 matches 10 bases. The CDR3 runs 14 residues. V was clipped by 5 bases and J by 1 base; unmatched bases: 0. From germline, CDR1 is LGHNT and CDR2 FRNRAP. The CDR3 protein is CASGGQGGTDTQYF. CDR3 DNA sequence: TGTGCTAGTGGTGGACAGGGGGGCACAGATACGCAGTATTTT.

This clone was observed a few times. This chain connects TRBV7-6 to TRBJ2-2; D uncertain. Trimming took 5 bases from V and 1 from J, leaving 5 bases between them. The CDR3 contains 13 residues. Per germline, CDR1 SGHVS and CDR2 FNYEAQ. The CDR3 is CASSPGNTGELFF. As DNA, the CDR3 is TGTGCCAGCAGCCCAGGGAACACCGGGGAGCTGTTTTTT.

The chain uses TRBV2 and TRBJ2-3, with 13 nucleotides matching TRBD2. CDR1 SNHLY and CDR2 FYNNEI come from the germline V gene. The CDR3 loop spans 17 amino acids. V was pared by 1 base and J by 2 bases, with 3 bases of the junction left unmatched. The CDR3 loop is CASSEGTSGGYTDTQYF. DNA for the CDR3: TGTGCCAGCAGTGAAGGGACTAGCGGGGGCTACACAGATACGCAGTATTTT.

This clone came up once. The chain has TRBV5-1 and TRBJ2-7, with 8 bases that match TRBD1. CDR3 length: 15 residues. The germline CDR1 and CDR2 sequences are SGHRS and YFSETQ. Trimming took 2 bases from V and 2 from J; bases not matched to a gene: 6. In nucleotides, the CDR3 is TGCGCCAGCAGCTTCAGAGACAGGGGAGCCTACGAGCAGTACTTC. Translated: CASSFRDRGAYEQYF.